The 9 T cell receptor beta chains below were found in one sample sequenced in a study of blood T cell repertoires in COVID-19. Assay used: immunoSEQ multiplex PCR; TCRdb lists only in-frame clones, some missing. The sample lists some 350,000 clones; more than 85% were seen once. Sequencing was carried out using peripheral blood. These receptors all come from a human donor in a cohort sampled during active COVID-19.

Worth noting for this clone: Different DNA sequences within this sample yield the same CDR3. The genes are TRBV7-9 and TRBJ2-2; D call uncertain. V was shortened by 5 bases and J by 5 bases, with 6 bases between the two germline ends. Looked up from germline, CDR1 is SEHNR and CDR2 is FQNEAQ (reference sequence). This CDR3 has 12 amino acids. CDR3 in DNA: TGTGCCAGCAGCCCCGGGACCGGGGAGCTGTTTTTT. Encoded protein: CASSPGTGELFF.

The V and J genes are TRBV29-1 and TRBJ2-3; 9 nucleotides match TRBD2. Germline-derived CDR1 and CDR2 are SQVTM and ANQGSEA. V lost 5 bases to trimming and J lost 6 bases; unmatched junction nucleotides: 12. The CDR3 runs 15 residues. CDR3 loop: CSVWPSGTLGDTQYF. The CDR3 nucleotides are TGCAGCGTTTGGCCTAGCGGGACATTAGGGGATACGCAGTATTTT.

The count of this clone is one. This chain links TRBV3-1 (or the pseudogene TRBV3-2) with TRBJ1-4; maybe TRBD1 (5 bases). This CDR3 is built from 15 residues. Germline V gene sequence: CDR1 LGHDT, CDR2 YNNKEL (reference sequence). Trimming removed 2 bases at V and 0 bases at J, with 7 bases between. CDR3 DNA: TGTGCCAGCAGCCAACAGGGCGCAACTAATGAAAAACTGTTTTTT. Encoded protein: CASSQQGATNEKLFF.

This clone was observed a single time. The V gene is TRBV28, the J gene TRBJ1-1; tentative D call: TRBD1 (6 bases). Germline V gene sequence: CDR1 MDHEN, CDR2 SYDVKM. This CDR3 is 14 amino acids long. V was pared by 2 bases and J by 1 base, with 8 bases between. DNA for the CDR3: TGTGCCAGCAGTTTAATACAGGGGAACACTGAAGCTTTCTTT. This translates into CASSLIQGNTEAFF.

The chain uses TRBV5-6 and TRBJ1-6; the match to TRBD1 covers 9 bases. The germline gives CDR1 SGHDT, CDR2 YYEEEE. With 4 bases clipped from V and 6 bases from J, the junction kept 2 bases outside the gene matches. This CDR3 region has 14 residues. The CDR3 is CASSQGQGNSPLHF. DNA for the CDR3: TGTGCCAGCAGCCAGGGACAGGGTAATTCACCCCTCCACTTT.

This chain links TRBV2 with TRBJ2-5, with D possibly TRBD1 on 6 matching bases. The CDR3 is 12 amino acids. V was cut by 6 bases and J by 4 bases, with 9 bases left in between. In germline, CDR1 is SNHLY, CDR2 FYNNEI. The DNA for the CDR3 is TGTGCCAGCAGGGACAGCCGAGAGACCCAGTACTTC. Its translation: CASRDSRETQYF.

CDR3 sequence (DNA): TGTGCCAGTAGTCCCGGGGATAAAGAGACCCAGTACTTC. Its protein is CASSPGDKETQYF. V usage is TRBV19 and J usage is TRBJ2-5, with D possibly TRBD2 on 5 matching bases. The CDR3 has 13 residues. Per the germline V gene, CDR1 is LNHDA and CDR2 is SQIVND (reference sequence). Trimming removed 5 bases at V and 3 bases at J, with 10 bases between.

The chain joins TRBV11-2 to TRBJ2-7; 10 nucleotides line up with TRBD2. The CDR3 is 15 amino acids. The germline CDR1 and CDR2 sequences are SGHAT and FQNNGV. Losses at the gene ends were 5 bases for V and 6 bases for J; bases not matched to a gene: 10. The CDR3 loop reads CASSPPGLATPEQYF. CDR3 DNA sequence: TGTGCCAGCAGCCCTCCGGGACTAGCGACACCCGAGCAGTACTTC. Drawing the rest from reference TRBV11-2 and TRBJ2-7, the complete variable domain is EAGVAQSPRYKIIEKRQSVAFWCNPISGHATLYWYQQILGQGPKLLIQFQNNGVVDDSQLPKDRFSAERLKGVDSTLKIQPAKLEDSAVYLCASSPPGLATPEQYFGPGTRLTVT.

The chain combines TRBV29-1 with TRBJ1-2; 8 bases are a match to TRBD1. The J segment lost 7 bases and the V segment lost 6 bases, leaving 10 bases of the junction unmatched. Germline CDR1 is SQVTM and CDR2 is ANQGSEA. CDR3 size: 13 residues. Here the CDR3 DNA reads TGCAGCGTCCGGACAGGGAGTCGCAGTGGCTACACCTTC. This translates into CSVRTGSRSGYTF. Together with reference TRBV29-1 and TRBJ1-2, the CDR3 gives the full variable domain: SAVISQKPSRDICQRGTSLTIQCQVDSQVTMMFWYRQQPGQSLTLIATANQGSEATYESGFVIDKFPISRPNLTFSTLTVSNMSPEDSSIYLCSVRTGSRSGYTFGSGTRLTVV.